Included here is one T cell receptor (beta chain) sequence, with context. Clones were sequenced by immunoSEQ multiplex PCR, and TCRdb holds only the in-frame ones, with some missing. Of around 250,000 clones in the sample, approximately 83% were seen once. The V gene lost 7 bases and the J gene lost 8 bases, with 14 bases spanning the gap. The germline CDR1 and CDR2 sequences are SNHLY and FYNNEI. CDR3 length: 13 amino acids. Clinical history as reported by participants underpinned cohort assignment. The data stem from a study of blood T cell repertoires in COVID-19. This TCR was recovered from a woman between 45 and 60 years old who had recovered from COVID-19. This chain connects TRBV2 to TRBJ2-2; D unclear. Material for sequencing was PBMCs or T cells enriched from blood (not recorded which). CDR3 DNA sequence: TGTGCCAGCACCGAAACCGGGTCTGGGGAGCTGTTTTTT. It codes for CASTETGSGELFF. Complete variable domain (other parts from reference TRBV2 and TRBJ2-2): EPEVTQTPSHQVTQMGQEVILRCVPISNHLYFYWYRQILGQKVEFLVSFYNNEISEKSEIFDDQFSVERPDGSNFTLKIRSTKLEDSAMYFCASTETGSGELFFGEGSRLTVL.